These T cell receptor beta chains were read from a single sample in a study of cytotoxic CD8 clonotypes in ibrutinib-treated CLL. The table came from immunoSEQ multiplex PCR; TCRdb's copy has only in-frame clones and leaves some out. Seen here are some 290,000 clones, around four fifths observed once, and the top ten hold roughly 6.3%. Sequenced here: PBMCs, sampled before ibrutinib treatment. Receptors were obtained from a human donor with chronic lymphocytic leukemia. Both conserved end residues are part of each CDR3. Each record gives: clone size, D gene, J gene, V gene, CDR3 DNA, CDR3 protein. The D gene is left open where the match is weak. Part of the rows lack a size; the others show once, few, many or a class for expanded clones.

abundance: -; d_gene: -; j_gene: TRBJ1-3; v_gene: TRBV4-3; CDR3nt: TGCGCCAGCAGCCAAGATCGCGAACGGACGAGGGACACCATATATTTT; CDR3aa: CASSQDRERTRDTIYF
abundance: -; d_gene: TRBD1; j_gene: TRBJ2-3; v_gene: TRBV6-5; CDR3nt: TGTGCCAGCAGCCGGGGACAGGCGGTGGGGGGTACGCAGTATTTT; CDR3aa: CASSRGQAVGGTQYF
abundance: once; d_gene: -; j_gene: TRBJ1-2; v_gene: TRBV28; CDR3nt: TGTGCCAGCAGTCCGGCAGGTCAAAACTATGGCTACACCTTC; CDR3aa: CASSPAGQNYGYTF
abundance: -; d_gene: -; j_gene: TRBJ2-5; v_gene: TRBV7-9; CDR3nt: TGTGCCAGCAGCGCCACGGGGTCGGAGGAGACCCAGTACTTC; CDR3aa: CASSATGSEETQYF
abundance: -; d_gene: TRBD2; j_gene: TRBJ2-2; v_gene: TRBV27; CDR3nt: TGTGCCAGCACCCTGCGGGGGTGGGTGGCCGGGGAGCTGTTTTTT; CDR3aa: CASTLRGWVAGELFF
abundance: -; d_gene: -; j_gene: TRBJ1-2; v_gene: TRBV30; CDR3nt: TGTGCCTGGAGGCGAGGACATGGCTACACCTTC; CDR3aa: CAWRRGHGYTF
abundance: -; d_gene: TRBD2; j_gene: TRBJ2-7; v_gene: TRBV5-1; CDR3nt: TGCGCCAGCAGCGTGCCGACTAGCGGGACCTACGAGCAGTACTTC; CDR3aa: CASSVPTSGTYEQYF
abundance: -; d_gene: -; j_gene: TRBJ1-2; v_gene: TRBV5-1; CDR3nt: TGCGCCAGCAGCTTGGGTTTAGGCGTGGAGAGTTTTGGCTACACCTTC; CDR3aa: CASSLGLGVESFGYTF
abundance: -; d_gene: -; j_gene: TRBJ1-3; v_gene: TRBV4-1; CDR3nt: TGCGCCAGCAGCCAAGTTTCGGCGGCCAACTCTGGAAACACCATATATTTT; CDR3aa: CASSQVSAANSGNTIYF
abundance: -; d_gene: TRBD2; j_gene: TRBJ2-7; v_gene: TRBV4-3; CDR3nt: TGCGCCAGCAGCCATGATGCTAGGACTAGCGGGCAGTACGAGCAGTACTTC; CDR3aa: CASSHDARTSGQYEQYF
abundance: -; d_gene: TRBD2; j_gene: TRBJ2-5; v_gene: TRBV30; CDR3nt: TGTGCCTGGAGTCCCTGGGCTAGCGGGTCTAGTGGGACCCAGTACTTC; CDR3aa: CAWSPWASGSSGTQYF
abundance: -; d_gene: -; j_gene: TRBJ2-1; v_gene: TRBV6-6; CDR3nt: TGTGCCAGCAGTTACACCAAGAACAATGAGCAGTTCTTC; CDR3aa: CASSYTKNNEQFF
abundance: -; d_gene: TRBD1; j_gene: TRBJ1-2; v_gene: TRBV5-4; CDR3nt: TGTGCCAGCAGCTGGTACAGGGGAATCGACACCTTC; CDR3aa: CASSWYRGIDTF
abundance: -; d_gene: TRBD2; j_gene: TRBJ2-7; v_gene: TRBV27; CDR3nt: TGTGCCAGCAGGTCTCAGATATTAGCGGGATACTACGAGCAGTACTTC; CDR3aa: CASRSQILAGYYEQYF
abundance: -; d_gene: TRBD1; j_gene: TRBJ2-2; v_gene: TRBV7-9; CDR3nt: TGTGCCAGCAGCTTCCGACAGGGGTTTTGGGAGCTGTTTTTT; CDR3aa: CASSFRQGFWELFF
abundance: -; d_gene: TRBD1; j_gene: TRBJ2-4; v_gene: TRBV19; CDR3nt: TGTGCCAGTAGTCCGGGACAGGTTTCCCTCTTAGCCAAAAACATTCAGTACTTC; CDR3aa: CASSPGQVSLLAKNIQYF
abundance: -; d_gene: -; j_gene: TRBJ2-1; v_gene: TRBV27; CDR3nt: TGTGCCAGCAGTTTGGTACCTTACAATGAGCAGTTCTTC; CDR3aa: CASSLVPYNEQFF
abundance: -; d_gene: -; j_gene: TRBJ2-2; v_gene: TRBV18; CDR3nt: TGTGCCAGCTCACGGGGGACCGGGGAGCTGTTTTTT; CDR3aa: CASSRGTGELFF
abundance: few; d_gene: TRBD2; j_gene: TRBJ2-3; v_gene: TRBV6-5; CDR3nt: TGTGCCAGCAGGTATAGCGGGAGAGCAGATACGCAGTATTTT; CDR3aa: CASRYSGRADTQYF
abundance: -; d_gene: TRBD2; j_gene: TRBJ2-4; v_gene: TRBV15; CDR3nt: TGTGCCACCAGCAGAGGGACTAGAGAAGCCAAAAACATTCAGTACTTC; CDR3aa: CATSRGTREAKNIQYF
abundance: -; d_gene: -; j_gene: TRBJ1-5; v_gene: TRBV19; CDR3nt: TGTGCCAGTAGCCGGGGAGAGGGCAATCAGCCCCAGCATTTT; CDR3aa: CASSRGEGNQPQHF
abundance: once; d_gene: TRBD1; j_gene: TRBJ2-7; v_gene: TRBV7-2; CDR3nt: TGTGCCAGCAGCTTTTGGACAGGGGCACGTACCGAGCAGTACTTC; CDR3aa: CASSFWTGARTEQYF
abundance: -; d_gene: -; j_gene: TRBJ2-2; v_gene: TRBV5-4; CDR3nt: TGTGCCAGCAGCTACGCAGGATTTCCCGGGGAGCTGTTTTTT; CDR3aa: CASSYAGFPGELFF
abundance: -; d_gene: -; j_gene: TRBJ2-2; v_gene: TRBV5-6; CDR3nt: TGTGCCAGCAGCTTGTCCGTACAGACGAACACCGGGGAGCTGTTTTTT; CDR3aa: CASSLSVQTNTGELFF
abundance: -; d_gene: -; j_gene: TRBJ2-7; v_gene: TRBV11-2; CDR3nt: TGTGCCAGCAGCGTTGGGGGAACACTTCTCGAGTCCTACGAGCAGTACTTC; CDR3aa: CASSVGGTLLESYEQYF
abundance: -; d_gene: -; j_gene: TRBJ1-5; v_gene: TRBV28; CDR3nt: TGTGCCAGCGGAGTACCAGGGGTGTTTTCTCAGCCCCAGCATTTT; CDR3aa: CASGVPGVFSQPQHF
abundance: -; d_gene: TRBD2; j_gene: TRBJ2-7; v_gene: TRBV7-2; CDR3nt: TGTGCCAGCAGCTTAGCTAGCGGGAGTTTCAACGAGCAGTACTTC; CDR3aa: CASSLASGSFNEQYF
abundance: few; d_gene: -; j_gene: TRBJ1-2; v_gene: TRBV28; CDR3nt: TGTGCCACGGTATCCAACTATGGCTACACCTTC; CDR3aa: CATVSNYGYTF
abundance: -; d_gene: -; j_gene: TRBJ2-2; v_gene: TRBV1; CDR3nt: TGCACCAGCAACTCTAGCGGGGTGAAACTAAACACCGGGGAGCTGTTTTTT; CDR3aa: CTSNSSGVKLNTGELFF
abundance: -; d_gene: -; j_gene: TRBJ1-3; v_gene: TRBV7-6; CDR3nt: TGTGCCAGCAGCTTAAGGACGGCTCCCGGAAACACCATATATTTT; CDR3aa: CASSLRTAPGNTIYF
abundance: once; d_gene: TRBD1; j_gene: TRBJ2-7; v_gene: TRBV2; CDR3nt: TGTGCCAGCAGTGGACAGGGGGCAGGCGAGCAGTACTTC; CDR3aa: CASSGQGAGEQYF
abundance: once; d_gene: TRBD2; j_gene: TRBJ2-2; v_gene: TRBV7-2; CDR3nt: TGTGCCAGCAGCTCCAGAGCGGGAGCGGACGGGGAGCTGTTTTTT; CDR3aa: CASSSRAGADGELFF
abundance: -; d_gene: TRBD2; j_gene: TRBJ2-3; v_gene: TRBV7-2; CDR3nt: TGTGCCAGCAGCTTAAACTACCTAGAAGCGGGAGGAGATACGCAGTATTTT; CDR3aa: CASSLNYLEAGGDTQYF
abundance: -; d_gene: -; j_gene: TRBJ2-3; v_gene: TRBV28; CDR3nt: TGTGCCAGCAGTTTAGGTGCTAGCGGCACAGATACGCAGTATTTT; CDR3aa: CASSLGASGTDTQYF
abundance: -; d_gene: TRBD1; j_gene: TRBJ1-2; v_gene: TRBV29-1; CDR3nt: TGCAGCGTACCGGGACAGGGATTCAATGTGTCGAGCAACTATGGCTACACCTTC; CDR3aa: CSVPGQGFNVSSNYGYTF
abundance: -; d_gene: -; j_gene: TRBJ1-2; v_gene: TRBV4-1; CDR3nt: TGCGCCAGCAGCCAAGAAGGGGATCTCAAGGGTGGCTACACCTTC; CDR3aa: CASSQEGDLKGGYTF
abundance: -; d_gene: -; j_gene: TRBJ2-2; v_gene: TRBV6-5; CDR3nt: TGTGCCAGCAGACCAGATGGGATCGGGGAGCTGTTTTTT; CDR3aa: CASRPDGIGELFF
abundance: -; d_gene: -; j_gene: TRBJ2-1; v_gene: TRBV5-1; CDR3nt: TGCGCCAGCAGCTTGGACCGGACTTTGCACAATGAGCAGTTCTTC; CDR3aa: CASSLDRTLHNEQFF
abundance: -; d_gene: TRBD2; j_gene: TRBJ2-5; v_gene: TRBV5-6; CDR3nt: TGTGCCAGCAGCTTGTTTTCGACTAGCGGGAGAGAGACCCAGTACTTC; CDR3aa: CASSLFSTSGRETQYF
abundance: -; d_gene: -; j_gene: TRBJ2-3; v_gene: TRBV4-2; CDR3nt: TGTGCCAGCAGCCAAGATCCGGGGCTTGGGTTTGGTACGCAGTATTTT; CDR3aa: CASSQDPGLGFGTQYF
abundance: -; d_gene: -; j_gene: TRBJ2-5; v_gene: TRBV13; CDR3nt: TGTGCCAGCAGCGGCGTTCGGGGAGAGACCCAGTACTTC; CDR3aa: CASSGVRGETQYF
abundance: -; d_gene: -; j_gene: TRBJ2-7; v_gene: TRBV7-9; CDR3nt: TGTGCCAGCAGCTTATCCGGAGGCCACGAGCAGTACTTC; CDR3aa: CASSLSGGHEQYF
abundance: few; d_gene: -; j_gene: TRBJ2-6; v_gene: TRBV11-2; CDR3nt: TGTGCCAGCAGCTTAGCCCGCTCTGGGGCCAACGTCCTGACTTTC; CDR3aa: CASSLARSGANVLTF
abundance: -; d_gene: TRBD1; j_gene: TRBJ2-7; v_gene: TRBV18; CDR3nt: TGTGCCAGCTCACGGGGACAGGAGATCTACGAGCAGTACTTC; CDR3aa: CASSRGQEIYEQYF
abundance: -; d_gene: TRBD2; j_gene: TRBJ2-3; v_gene: TRBV13; CDR3nt: TGTGCCAGCAGCTACGAGGGCGGGACTAAGTTGTCAGATACGCAGTATTTT; CDR3aa: CASSYEGGTKLSDTQYF
abundance: -; d_gene: TRBD2; j_gene: TRBJ2-7; v_gene: TRBV27; CDR3nt: TGTGCCAGCAAGAGCGGGGGGTCCTACGAGCAGTACTTC; CDR3aa: CASKSGGSYEQYF
abundance: -; d_gene: TRBD1; j_gene: TRBJ1-1; v_gene: TRBV7-9; CDR3nt: TGTGCCAGCAGCTTGGTTGGGACAGGGTTTTCGGGAGAAGCTTTCTTT; CDR3aa: CASSLVGTGFSGEAFF
abundance: -; d_gene: TRBD1; j_gene: TRBJ1-4; v_gene: TRBV25-1; CDR3nt: TGTGCCAGCAGTGAGCACAGGGGGGGACTAAATGAAAAACTGTTTTTT; CDR3aa: CASSEHRGGLNEKLFF
abundance: -; d_gene: TRBD1; j_gene: TRBJ1-1; v_gene: TRBV2; CDR3nt: TGTGCCAGCAGGGCCGGGACAGGGGTTGTCGTCACTGAAGCTTTCTTT; CDR3aa: CASRAGTGVVVTEAFF